The 9 T cell receptor beta chains presented below share a single source sample, sequenced in a study of early T cells in non-severe SARS-CoV-2 infection. TCRdb reanalysed the 5' RACE reads using MiXCR and keeps one entry per CDR3 protein. This table holds fewer than 80,000 distinct CDR3 sequences, 9.5% to 15% found once. The sequencing used whole blood, collected at baseline. These receptors came from an adult who was a healthcare worker with PCR-confirmed SARS-CoV-2 infection or an uninfected control (not recorded which). The donor label of this sample is uncertain.

This clonotype was seen ten or more times. The chain carries TRBV10-1 and TRBJ2-3; unclear D gene. The CDR3 runs 12 residues. Trimming took 0 bases from V and 3 from J, leaving 1 base between them. Per the germline V gene, CDR1 is WNHNN and CDR2 is SYGVQD (reference sequence). The CDR3 protein is CASSESTDTQYF. The CDR3 DNA reads as TGCGCCAGCAGTGAGTCGACAGATACGCAGTATTTT.

This clonotype has more than one count but fewer than ten. The rearrangement joins TRBV5-4 to TRBJ1-1; D ambiguous. Germline CDR1 SGHNT, CDR2 YYREEE (reference sequence). CDR3 size: 13 residues. V dropped 3 bases and J dropped 0 bases, with 6 bases sitting between them. CDR3 amino acids: CASSYDMNTEAFF. CDR3 in DNA: TGTGCCAGCAGCTATGACATGAACACTGAAGCTTTCTTT.

The gene calls are TRBV7-9 and TRBJ2-2; D remains unclear. This CDR3 spans 14 amino acids. Per germline, CDR1 SEHNR and CDR2 FQNEAQ (reference sequence). Trimming pared 5 bases from V and 6 bases from J, leaving 13 bases between. The CDR3 nucleotides are TGTGCCAGCAGCCCCCTGAACCTTGCCGGGGAGCTGTTTTTT. This codes for CASSPLNLAGELFF.

The CDR3 sequence is CASSYGLELQETQYF. In nucleotides, the CDR3 is TGTGCCAGCAGTTACGGGTTAGAACTCCAAGAGACCCAGTACTTC. This chain links TRBV6-2 or TRBV6-3 with TRBJ2-5; D gene unclear. Germline assignment: CDR1 MNHEY and CDR2 SVGEGT. Trimming left V 2 bases short and J 1 base short, with 11 bases between. This CDR3 region has 15 residues.

This clonotype was detected ten times or more. The V and J genes are TRBV2 and TRBJ1-3; 7 bases match TRBD1. Germline-derived CDR1 and CDR2 are SNHLY and FYNNEI. The J segment lost 0 bases and the V segment lost 1 base, leaving 3 bases of the junction unmatched. There are 16 residues in the CDR3. In DNA, the CDR3 is TGTGCCAGCAGTGAAGAGGGACAGCTCTCTGGAAACACCATATATTTT. It encodes CASSEEGQLSGNTIYF.

This clonotype has only a few counts. This chain joins TRBV20-1 and TRBJ1-5, with D possibly matching TRBD1 (5 bases). Deletions cut 0 bases from V and 5 bases from J, with 8 bases between. Per the germline V gene, CDR1 is DFQATT and CDR2 is SNEGSKA (reference sequence). There are 13 residues in the CDR3. CDR3 DNA: TGCAGTGCTAGAGAAACAGGCGATCAGCCCCAGCATTTT. Encoded protein: CSARETGDQPQHF.

This clonotype has ten or more counts. V is TRBV7-8 and J is TRBJ2-2; TRBD1 matches 7 bases. The germline V gene has CDR1 SGHVS and CDR2 FQNEAQ. V dropped 5 bases and J dropped 4; count of bases not matched to a gene: 13. The CDR3 runs 17 residues. The chain's CDR3 is CASSHRKGRGPTGELFF. The CDR3 DNA sequence: TGTGCCAGCAGCCATAGGAAGGGTAGGGGGCCCACCGGGGAGCTGTTTTTT. Drawing the rest from reference TRBV7-8 and TRBJ2-2, the complete variable domain is GAGVSQSPRYKVAKRGQDVALRCDPISGHVSLFWYQQALGQGPEFLTYFQNEAQLDKSGLPSDRFFAERPEGSVSTLKIQRTQQEDSAVYLCASSHRKGRGPTGELFFGEGSRLTVL.

This rearrangement joins TRBV28 to TRBJ1-4, with 7 nucleotides matching TRBD1. The V and J ends lost 8 bases and 8 bases, in that order; junction bases with no gene match: 11. Germline CDR1 MDHEN, CDR2 SYDVKM. The CDR3 loop spans 14 amino acids. CDR3 region: CASLEQGFGEKLFF. The CDR3 bases are TGTGCCAGCCTTGAACAGGGGTTTGGAGAAAAACTGTTTTTT.

This clonotype was counted a few times. The rearrangement joins TRBV11-2 to TRBJ2-2, with 7 bases lining up with TRBD2. The CDR3 is 15 amino acids. Germline values: CDR1 SGHAT, CDR2 FQNNGV. After removal of 6 bases from V and 9 bases from J, the junction contained 13 bases not matched to a gene. Written as DNA, the CDR3 is TGTGCCAGCAGATCTGCCGGGACTACGTTCCGGGAGCTGTTTTTT. It yields the protein CASRSAGTTFRELFF.